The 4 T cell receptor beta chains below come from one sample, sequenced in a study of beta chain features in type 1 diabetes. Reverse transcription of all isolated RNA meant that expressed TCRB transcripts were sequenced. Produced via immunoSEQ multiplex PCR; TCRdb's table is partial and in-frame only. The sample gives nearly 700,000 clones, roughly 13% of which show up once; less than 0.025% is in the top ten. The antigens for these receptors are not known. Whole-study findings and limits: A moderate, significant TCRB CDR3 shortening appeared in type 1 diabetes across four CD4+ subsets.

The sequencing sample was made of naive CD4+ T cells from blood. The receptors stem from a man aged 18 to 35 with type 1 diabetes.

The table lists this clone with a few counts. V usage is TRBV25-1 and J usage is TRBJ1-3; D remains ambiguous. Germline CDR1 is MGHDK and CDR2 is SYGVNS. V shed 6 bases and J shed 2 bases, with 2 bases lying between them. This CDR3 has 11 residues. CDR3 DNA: TGTGCCAGCAGGGCTGGAAACACCATATATTTT. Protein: CASRAGNTIYF.

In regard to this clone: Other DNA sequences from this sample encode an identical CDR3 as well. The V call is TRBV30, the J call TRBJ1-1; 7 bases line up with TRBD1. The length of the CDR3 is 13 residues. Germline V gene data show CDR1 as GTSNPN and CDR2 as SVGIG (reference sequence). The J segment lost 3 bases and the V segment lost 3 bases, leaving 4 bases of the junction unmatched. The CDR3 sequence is CAWSRQGDTEAFF. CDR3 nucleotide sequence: TGTGCCTGGAGCCGACAGGGAGACACTGAAGCTTTCTTT.

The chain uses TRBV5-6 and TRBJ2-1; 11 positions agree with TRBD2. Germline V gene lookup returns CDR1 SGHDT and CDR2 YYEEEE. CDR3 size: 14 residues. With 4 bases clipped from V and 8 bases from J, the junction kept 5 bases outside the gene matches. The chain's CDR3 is CASSRTSGFDEQFF. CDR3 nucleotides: TGTGCCAGCAGCCGGACTAGCGGGTTCGATGAGCAGTTCTTC.

The CDR3 here is CASSSNSDGRETQYF. The DNA for the CDR3 is TGTGCCAGCAGCTCGAATTCGGACGGTAGAGAGACCCAGTACTTC. V gene TRBV5-4 combines with J gene TRBJ2-5; no reliable D call. The CDR3 extends over 15 amino acids. V was pared by 3 bases and J by 4 bases, with 16 bases between. CDR1 is SGHNT, CDR2 YYREEE, per germline (reference sequence).